A single sample is the source of the 15 T cell receptor beta chains below, sequenced in a study of shared clonotypes between healthy human individuals (dated by TCRdb to 2018 to 2021). The library was prepared using the immunoSEQ multiplex PCR assay. Here the immuneACCESS table is served through TCRdb, limited to in-frame sequences with V and J called. Missing clones are a known gap in these copies; in checked studies unresolved V genes cover under half, and the rest lacks a known reason. This sample has around 750,000 clones in its table, and about 74% of those were observed once. In total, the top ten clones hold about 1.8% of the sample. The sample comprised memory CD4+ T cells sorted from blood. Taken with the paper, the label for cell subset or site translates to: CD45RA-negative fraction. These receptors were obtained from a woman aged 25-40 years in good health.

This clone was seen more than once but under ten times. This chain connects TRBV7-9 to TRBJ2-2; 12 nucleotides line up with TRBD2. The CDR3 length is 15 residues. The germline V gene has CDR1 SEHNR and CDR2 FQNEAQ (reference sequence). J was trimmed by 4 bases and V by 7 bases; bases with no gene match: 4. CDR3 bases: TGTGCCAGCACCACGACTAGCGGGAGCACCGGGGAGCTGTTTTTT. Translation: CASTTTSGSTGELFF.

This chain joins TRBV7-9 and TRBJ2-7, with unresolved D. The V gene lost 3 bases and the J gene lost 5 bases, with 11 bases spanning the gap. Germline lookup yields CDR1 SEHNR and CDR2 FQNEAQ (reference sequence). The CDR3 spans 13 residues. The CDR3 sequence is CASSLRINNEQYF. The DNA for the CDR3 is TGTGCCAGCAGCTTGCGTATAAACAACGAGCAGTACTTC. Filled out from reference TRBV7-9 and TRBJ2-7, the complete variable domain reads DTGVSQNPRHKITKRGQNVTFRCDPISEHNRLYWYRQTLGQGPEFLTYFQNEAQLEKSRLLSDRFSAERPKGSFSTLEIQRTEQGDSAMYLCASSLRINNEQYFGPGTRLTVT.

V usage is TRBV2 and J usage is TRBJ2-3, with D possibly matching TRBD1 (6 bases). In germline, CDR1 is SNHLY, CDR2 FYNNEI. This CDR3 comprises 15 residues. V shed 6 bases and J shed 5 bases, with 18 bases lying between them. CDR3 protein: CASSVRDIRGDTQYF. The DNA of the CDR3 is TGTGCCAGCAGCGTAAGGGACATCAGAGGAGATACGCAGTATTTT.

The V call is TRBV5-1, the J call TRBJ1-1, with unresolved D. Germline V gives CDR1 SGHRS, CDR2 YFSETQ. Trimming left V 5 bases short and J 0 bases short, with 11 bases between. The CDR3 is 14 amino acids. The DNA for the CDR3 is TGCGCCAGCAGTGGGTACGAGGTGAACACTGAAGCTTTCTTT. Amino acid sequence: CASSGYEVNTEAFF.

With regard to this clone: The same CDR3 arises from other DNA sequences in this sample as well. The rearrangement uses TRBV7-9 and TRBJ1-1; D gene unclear. V lost 0 bases and J 1 base, leaving 3 bases between the germline ends. From germline, CDR1 is SEHNR and CDR2 FQNEAQ (reference sequence). The CDR3 is 13 amino acids. DNA of the CDR3: TGTGCCAGCAGCTTAGCAGCGAACACTGAAGCTTTCTTT. It translates to CASSLAANTEAFF. The full variable domain, with the rest looked up from reference TRBV7-9 and TRBJ1-1, is DTGVSQNPRHKITKRGQNVTFRCDPISEHNRLYWYRQTLGQGPEFLTYFQNEAQLEKSRLLSDRFSAERPKGSFSTLEIQRTEQGDSAMYLCASSLAANTEAFFGQGTRLTVV.

The chain combines TRBV19 with TRBJ1-5, with TRBD1 as a possible D gene (5 bases). This CDR3 spans 15 amino acids. Between the trimmed V and J ends, which lost 4 bases and 3 bases, there was a span of 13 bases. The germline V gene encodes CDR1 LNHDA and CDR2 SQIVND (reference sequence). In nucleotides, the CDR3 is TGTGCCAGTAGTAAGGACAACAACAACAATCAGCCCCAGCATTTT. It yields the protein CASSKDNNNNQPQHF.

This clone appeared a few times. The rearrangement links TRBV19 to TRBJ2-1; 13 nucleotides match TRBD2. The J segment lost 9 bases and the V segment lost 6 bases, leaving 11 bases of the junction unmatched. The CDR3 is made up of 16 amino acids. Germline V CDR1 and CDR2: LNHDA, SQIVND (reference sequence). DNA of the CDR3: TGTGCCAGTAGCATCACTAGCGGGAGGGTCCGCACTGAGCAGTTCTTC. Its protein is CASSITSGRVRTEQFF.

The J gene is TRBJ2-2, the V gene TRBV5-5; TRBD1 agrees at 11 bases. The length of the CDR3 is 15 residues. Germline lookup yields CDR1 SGHKS and CDR2 YYEKEE (reference sequence). The V segment lost 5 bases and the J segment 4 bases; nucleotides outside the gene matches: 4. The CDR3 reads CASRGGTGGTGELFF. For the CDR3, the DNA is TGTGCCAGCAGGGGAGGGACAGGGGGCACCGGGGAGCTGTTTTTT.

The chain links TRBV25-1 to TRBJ2-2, with 7 bases lining up with TRBD1. CDR1 and CDR2 (germline): MGHDK, SYGVNS. The CDR3 length is 14 residues. V dropped 6 bases and J dropped 5; count of bases not matched to a gene: 6. Written as DNA, the CDR3 is TGTGCCAGCAGAGGACAGGTGGCTACCGGGGAGCTGTTTTTT. It specifies CASRGQVATGELFF.

The rearrangement uses TRBV7-6 and TRBJ2-1, with 10 bases that match TRBD2. The CDR3 sequence is 19 residues long. The V gene end was trimmed by 2 bases and the J gene end by 3 bases; junction bases not matched to a gene: 13. Germline V lookup: CDR1 SGHVS, CDR2 FNYEAQ. In nucleotides, the CDR3 is TGTGCCAGCAGCTTACAATCTCCCCCAGCGGGAGGGATCTACAATGAGCAGTTCTTC. Encoded protein: CASSLQSPPAGGIYNEQFF. The variable domain in full, completed from reference TRBV7-6 and TRBJ2-1, reads GAGVSQSPRYKVTKRGQDVALRCDPISGHVSLYWYRQALGQGPEFLTYFNYEAQQDKSGLPNDRFSAERPEGSISTLTIQRTEQRDSAMYRCASSLQSPPAGGIYNEQFFGPGTRLTVL.

The chain has TRBV18 and TRBJ2-2; D unresolved. The CDR3 sequence is 15 residues long. The germline V gene has CDR1 KGHSH and CDR2 LQKENI. Trimming took 8 bases from V and 7 from J, leaving 20 bases between them. In nucleotides, the CDR3 is TGTGCCAGCCCCTCGGCTTCGCTCGTGGACGGGGAGCTGTTTTTT. As protein: CASPSASLVDGELFF.

V gene TRBV7-6 combines with J gene TRBJ2-6; unclear D gene. The CDR3 runs 15 residues. The germline V gene encodes CDR1 SGHVS and CDR2 FNYEAQ. Trimming removed 9 bases at V and 4 bases at J, with 16 bases between. The CDR3 bases are TGTGCCAGTACCCTCCGGCCTACCGGGGCCAACGTCCTGACTTTC. Amino acid sequence: CASTLRPTGANVLTF.

The V and J genes are TRBV2 and TRBJ2-2, with 9 bases aligning to TRBD2. The CDR3 totals 15 residues. Germline V gene sequence: CDR1 SNHLY, CDR2 FYNNEI. The V segment lost 6 bases and the J segment 2 bases; nucleotides outside the gene matches: 4. The CDR3 loop is CASSGTSSNTGELFF. CDR3 nucleotides: TGTGCCAGCAGCGGGACTAGCAGTAACACCGGGGAGCTGTTTTTT.

The J gene is TRBJ2-4, the V gene TRBV4-2; 9 positions agree with TRBD2. This CDR3 region has 14 residues. V lost 3 bases and J lost 8; bases outside the gene matches: 5. Germline CDR1 LGHNA, CDR2 YNFKEQ. CDR3 in amino acids: CASSHSGSLDIQYF. The CDR3 bases are TGTGCCAGCAGCCATAGCGGGAGCTTGGACATTCAGTACTTC.

The chain couples TRBV28 to TRBJ2-6; 8 bases agree with TRBD1. Trimming removed 5 bases from V and 0 bases from J; junction bases left unmatched: 15. This CDR3 has 20 residues. Germline CDR1 is MDHEN and CDR2 is SYDVKM. CDR3 residues: CASSPGQGNARFSGANVLTF. CDR3 nucleotide sequence: TGTGCCAGCAGTCCCGGACAGGGAAATGCTCGATTCTCTGGGGCCAACGTCCTGACTTTC.